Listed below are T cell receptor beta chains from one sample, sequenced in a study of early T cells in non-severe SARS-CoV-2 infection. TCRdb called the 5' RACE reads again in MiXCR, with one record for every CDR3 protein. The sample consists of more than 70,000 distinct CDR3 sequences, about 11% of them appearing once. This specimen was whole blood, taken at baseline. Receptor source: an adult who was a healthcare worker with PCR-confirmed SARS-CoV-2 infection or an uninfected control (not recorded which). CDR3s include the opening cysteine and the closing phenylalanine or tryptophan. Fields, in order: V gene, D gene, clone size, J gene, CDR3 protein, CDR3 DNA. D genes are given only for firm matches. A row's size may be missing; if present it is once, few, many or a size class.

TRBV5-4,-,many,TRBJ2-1,CASISLKGQTRGNNEQFF,TGTGCCAGCATCTCCCTCAAGGGCCAGACAAGGGGTAACAATGAGCAGTTCTTC
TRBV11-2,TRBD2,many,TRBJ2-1,CASSLVGLAGRHEQFF,TGTGCCAGCAGCTTAGTGGGGCTAGCGGGGCGCCATGAGCAGTTCTTC
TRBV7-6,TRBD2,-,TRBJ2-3,CASSLYGGTDTQYF,TGTGCCAGCAGCTTGTACGGGGGGACAGATACGCAGTATTTT
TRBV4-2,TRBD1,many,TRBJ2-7,CASSADLTGSYEQYF,TGTGCCAGCAGCGCAGATCTGACAGGGTCCTACGAGCAGTACTTC
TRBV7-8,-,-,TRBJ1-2,CASSLNNIANYGYTF,TGTGCCAGCAGCCTCAATAACATCGCTAACTATGGCTACACCTTC
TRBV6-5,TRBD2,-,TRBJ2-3,CASSYGSAGMGDTQYF,TGTGCCAGCAGTTACGGTTCAGCGGGGATGGGAGATACGCAGTATTTT
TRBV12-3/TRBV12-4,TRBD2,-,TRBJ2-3,CASRAGDEATQYF,TGTGCCAGCAGGGCGGGAGACGAGGCTACGCAGTATTTT
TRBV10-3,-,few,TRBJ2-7,CAISRADTSYEQYF,TGTGCCATCAGTCGGGCCGATACGTCCTACGAGCAGTACTTC
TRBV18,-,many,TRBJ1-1,CASSPPGARWEAFF,TGTGCCAGCTCACCTCCTGGGGCGAGGTGGGAAGCTTTCTTT
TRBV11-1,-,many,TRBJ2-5,CASSSTGETQYF,TGTGCCAGCAGCTCCACAGGAGAGACCCAGTACTTC
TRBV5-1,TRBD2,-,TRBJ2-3,CASSWGTSGESTDTQYF,TGCGCCAGCAGCTGGGGGACTAGCGGAGAAAGCACAGATACGCAGTATTTT
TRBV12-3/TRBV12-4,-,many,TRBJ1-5,CASSDSEGNQPQHF,TGTGCCAGCAGCGACTCCGAGGGCAATCAGCCCCAGCATTTT
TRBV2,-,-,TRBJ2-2,CASSLIQTINTGELFF,TGTGCCAGCAGTCTCATACAGACCATCAACACCGGGGAGCTGTTTTTT
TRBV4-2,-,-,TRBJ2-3,CASSLGGGTGFSTDTQYF,TGTGCCAGCAGCCTTGGAGGGGGAACAGGATTTAGCACAGATACGCAGTATTTT
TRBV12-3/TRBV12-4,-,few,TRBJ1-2,CASSLGLTGGYTF,TGTGCCAGCAGTTTGGGACTAACAGGCGGCTACACCTTC
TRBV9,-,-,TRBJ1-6,CASSVGGGQTNNSPLHF,TGTGCCAGCAGCGTGGGGGGTGGACAGACGAATAATTCACCCCTCCACTTT
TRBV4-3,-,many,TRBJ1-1,CASRAEDRNTEAFF,TGCGCCAGCAGGGCGGAAGACAGGAACACTGAAGCTTTCTTT
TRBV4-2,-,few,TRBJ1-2,CASSQEEVRGRGYTF,TGTGCCAGCAGCCAAGAGGAAGTCCGGGGTAGGGGCTACACCTTC
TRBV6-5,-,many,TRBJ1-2,CASSYSGQGNYGYTF,TGTGCCAGCAGTTACTCGGGTCAGGGGAACTATGGCTACACCTTC
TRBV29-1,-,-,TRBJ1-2,CSVWQGPYGYTF,TGCAGCGTTTGGCAGGGACCCTATGGCTACACCTTC
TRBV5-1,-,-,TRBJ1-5,CASSLDGFSNQPQHF,TGCGCCAGCAGCTTGGACGGGTTTAGCAATCAGCCCCAGCATTTT
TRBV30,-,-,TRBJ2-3,CAWSGVIARLGTQYF,TGTGCCTGGAGCGGGGTGATCGCCCGTTTGGGTACGCAGTATTTT
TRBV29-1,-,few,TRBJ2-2,CSAERALAGELFF,TGCAGCGCCGAGCGGGCTCTGGCTGGGGAGCTGTTTTTT
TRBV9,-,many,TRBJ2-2,CASAVGVSGELFF,TGTGCCAGCGCCGTGGGGGTCTCCGGGGAGCTGTTTTTT
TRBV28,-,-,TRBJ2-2,CASSFSGPQLFF,TGTGCCAGCAGTTTCTCCGGGCCCCAGCTGTTTTTT
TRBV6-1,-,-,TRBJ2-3,CASSESGDTQYF,TGTGCCAGCAGTGAATCCGGAGATACGCAGTATTTT
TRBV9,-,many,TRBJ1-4,CASSVGHLQGGEKLFF,TGTGCCAGCAGCGTAGGTCATCTACAGGGTGGCGAAAAACTGTTTTTT
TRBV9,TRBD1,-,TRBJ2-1,CASSPTGTGGMNEQFF,TGTGCCAGCAGCCCCACCGGGACAGGGGGCATGAATGAGCAGTTCTTC
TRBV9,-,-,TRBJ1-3,CASKDGNTIYF,TGTGCCAGCAAGGATGGAAACACCATATATTTT
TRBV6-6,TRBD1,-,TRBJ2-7,CASSSAGQGVYEQYF,TGTGCCAGCAGTTCCGCCGGTCAGGGGGTCTACGAGCAGTACTTC
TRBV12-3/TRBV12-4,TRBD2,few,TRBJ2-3,CASSRLAGGYTDTQYF,TGTGCCAGCAGTAGACTAGCGGGGGGGTACACAGATACGCAGTATTTT
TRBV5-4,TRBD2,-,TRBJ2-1,CASSLGLAGGNTYNEQFF,TGTGCCAGCAGCCTGGGACTAGCGGGGGGGAACACCTACAATGAGCAGTTCTTC
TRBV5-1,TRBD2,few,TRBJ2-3,CASSRPGLAGPDTQYF,TGCGCCAGCAGCCGTCCCGGACTAGCGGGGCCAGATACGCAGTATTTT
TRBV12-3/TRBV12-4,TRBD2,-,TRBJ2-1,CASSTGLSNEQFF,TGTGCCAGCAGCACGGGACTATCCAATGAGCAGTTCTTC
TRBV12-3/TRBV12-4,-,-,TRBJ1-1,CASSPRRDAMDTEAFF,TGTGCCAGCAGTCCCCGAAGGGACGCAATGGACACTGAAGCTTTCTTT
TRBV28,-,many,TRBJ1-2,CASSLPANPGYTF,TGTGCCAGCAGTTTACCGGCGAACCCCGGCTACACCTTC
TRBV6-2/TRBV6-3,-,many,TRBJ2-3,CASSYGGGADTQYF,TGTGCCAGCAGTTACGGCGGGGGCGCAGATACGCAGTATTTT
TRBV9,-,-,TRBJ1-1,CASSVTPEWTEAFF,TGTGCCAGCAGCGTAACCCCGGAGTGGACTGAAGCTTTCTTT
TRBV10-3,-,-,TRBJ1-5,CVSSREGSNQPQHF,TGTGTCAGCTCTCGGGAAGGTAGCAATCAGCCCCAGCATTTT
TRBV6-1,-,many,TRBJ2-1,CASSTQEGAANEQFF,TGTGCCAGCAGTACCCAGGAGGGGGCGGCCAATGAGCAGTTCTTC
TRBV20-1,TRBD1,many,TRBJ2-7,CSATTGQGAGEQYF,TGCAGTGCTACTACGGGACAGGGGGCAGGCGAGCAGTACTTC
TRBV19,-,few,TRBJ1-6,CASSIGPLDSPLHF,TGTGCCAGTAGTATCGGACCCCTGGATTCACCCCTCCACTTT
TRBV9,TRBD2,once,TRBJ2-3,CASSVATSVGGATDTQYF,TGTGCCAGCAGCGTAGCTACCTCGGTCGGGGGGGCCACAGATACGCAGTATTTT
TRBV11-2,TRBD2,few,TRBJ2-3,CASSSIAGSTDTQYF,TGTGCCAGCAGCTCGATAGCGGGGAGCACAGATACGCAGTATTTT
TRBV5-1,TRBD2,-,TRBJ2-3,CASSLGLAALTDTQYF,TGCGCCAGCAGCTTGGGACTAGCTGCCCTCACAGATACGCAGTATTTT
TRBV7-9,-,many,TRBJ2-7,CASSLQSGSYEQYF,TGTGCCAGCAGCTTACAATCCGGCTCCTACGAGCAGTACTTC